The 24 T cell receptor beta chains below come from one sample, sequenced in a study of T-cell reconstitution after alpha-beta-depleted transplantation in children. Using unique molecular identifiers, the investigators prepared the TCRbeta library. TCRdb independently ran MiXCR on the PCR reads; one entry per CDR3 protein. Altogether about 600,000 distinct CDR3 sequences are present, 10% being singletons, with the ten largest covering roughly 4%. Material: PBMCs from the stem cell graft donor, obtained from the stem cell graft. The receptors come from a human donor who donated a stem cell graft to a child with acute myeloid leukemia.

The rearrangement links TRBV20-1 to TRBJ1-2; D uncertain. V was trimmed by 4 bases and J by 5 bases, leaving 17 bases between them. The CDR3 extends over 14 amino acids. CDR1 and CDR2 from the germline V gene are DFQATT and SNEGSKA (reference sequence). DNA for the CDR3: TGCAGTGCTACCGGGAGGACCCCTTCATATGGCTACACCTTC. The encoded protein is CSATGRTPSYGYTF.

This clonotype has more than one count but fewer than ten. V gene TRBV29-1 combines with J gene TRBJ2-5, with a possible D match to TRBD1 (6 bases). Trimming took off 2 bases at V and 5 bases at J, with 9 bases between the two ends. This CDR3 comprises 12 residues. The germline gives CDR1 SQVTM, CDR2 ANQGSEA. CDR3 bases: TGCAGCGTTGAAAACCAGGGGGAGACCCAGTACTTC. Protein product: CSVENQGETQYF.

The CDR3, as DNA: TGTGCCAGCAGTTTAATCAGGGGTCCTTCCTACAATGAGCAGTTCTTC. Translated, it gives CASSLIRGPSYNEQFF. The V gene is TRBV28, the J gene TRBJ2-1; possible D gene TRBD1, 6 bases. V was clipped by 2 bases and J by 1 base, with 12 bases between them. Germline CDR1 MDHEN, CDR2 SYDVKM. The CDR3 covers 16 residues. The entire variable domain, with the rest obtained from reference TRBV28 and TRBJ2-1, is as follows: DVKVTQSSRYLVKRTGEKVFLECVQDMDHENMFWYRQDPGLGLRLIYFSYDVKMKEKGDIPEGYSVSREKKERFSLILESASTNQTSMYLCASSLIRGPSYNEQFFGPGTRLTVL.

This sequence joins TRBV5-1 and TRBJ1-5; weak D call: TRBD1 (5 bases). V was cut by 7 bases and J by 0 bases, with 11 bases left in between. The CDR3 sequence is 14 residues long. CDR1 is SGHRS, CDR2 YFSETQ, per germline. The CDR3 sequence is CASSDSHSNQPQHF. Here the CDR3 DNA reads TGCGCCAGCTCTGACAGTCATAGCAATCAGCCCCAGCATTTT.

This clonotype was recorded at least ten times. The chain employs TRBV2 and TRBJ1-5; D possibly corresponds to TRBD1 (5 bases). Trimming cost V 4 bases and J 1 base, with 11 bases left between them. The germline V gene encodes CDR1 SNHLY and CDR2 FYNNEI. The CDR3 spans 15 residues. The CDR3 DNA sequence: TGTGCCAGCAGTGGTCAGGGAGGGAGCAATCAGCCCCAGCATTTT. Its protein product is CASSGQGGSNQPQHF.

V is TRBV5-1 and J is TRBJ1-1, with D tentatively TRBD1 (6 bases). Trimming cost V 4 bases and J 1 base, with 11 bases left between them. CDR1 SGHRS and CDR2 YFSETQ come from the germline V gene. The CDR3 has 14 residues. CDR3 coding DNA: TGCGCCAGCAGCCCGGGACACCGGAACACTGAAGCTTTCTTT. Its translation: CASSPGHRNTEAFF.

This chain joins TRBV20-1 and TRBJ1-5, with a weak D call TRBD1 (6 bases). Per the germline V gene, CDR1 is DFQATT and CDR2 is SNEGSKA (reference sequence). The CDR3 loop spans 16 amino acids. The V end was cut by 0 bases, the J end by 6 bases, with 18 bases between. The CDR3 region has the DNA TGCAGTGCTAGAGATCAGGCACAGGGCCCAGCTCAGCCCCAGCATTTT. It yields the protein CSARDQAQGPAQPQHF.

The chain joins TRBV6-2 or TRBV6-3 to TRBJ1-3, with TRBD1 identical over 9 bases. V lost 7 bases and J lost 4; bases outside the gene matches: 14. This CDR3 is built from 17 residues. Per the germline V gene, CDR1 is MNHEY and CDR2 is SVGEGT. For the CDR3, the DNA is TGTGCCAGCACCTCCGGGACAGGGACTTTTTCCGGAAACACCATATATTTT. Its protein is CASTSGTGTFSGNTIYF.

This clonotype has only a few counts. The chain employs TRBV4-3 and TRBJ2-7, with TRBD2 matching over 9 bases. The trim removed 0 bases at V and 2 bases at J, leaving 2 bases unmatched. CDR1 and CDR2 from the germline V gene are LGHNA and YSLEER. This CDR3 is built from 15 residues. The CDR3 DNA is TGCGCCAGCAGCCAAGAAGCGGGAGGTGCCTACGAGCAGTACTTC. Its translation is CASSQEAGGAYEQYF.

V gene TRBV20-1 combines with J gene TRBJ2-6; 8 positions agree with TRBD1. Germline values: CDR1 DFQATT, CDR2 SNEGSKA (reference sequence). The length of the CDR3 is 18 residues. V was pared by 3 bases and J by 0 bases, with 10 bases of the junction left unmatched. The CDR3 sequence is CSASRVDRVPSGANVLTF. The CDR3 DNA reads as TGCAGTGCTAGTAGGGTGGACAGGGTCCCCTCTGGGGCCAACGTCCTGACTTTC.

This clonotype was counted many times. The rearrangement links TRBV2 to TRBJ2-2, with D unclear. Trimming removed 4 bases at V and 2 bases at J, with 11 bases between. The CDR3 totals 15 residues. Germline V gene data show CDR1 as SNHLY and CDR2 as FYNNEI. CDR3 loop: CASSGGDQNTGELFF. The CDR3 nucleotides are TGTGCCAGCAGTGGGGGTGACCAAAACACCGGGGAGCTGTTTTTT.

This clonotype was counted many times. The chain combines TRBV10-3 with TRBJ2-1, with 10 nucleotides matching TRBD2. V lost 5 bases to trimming and J lost 0 bases; unmatched junction nucleotides: 1. This CDR3 is 15 amino acids long. The germline gives CDR1 ENHRY, CDR2 SYGVKD. The CDR3 loop is CAISLAGGSYNEQFF. In DNA form, the CDR3 reads TGTGCCATCAGTTTAGCGGGAGGCTCCTACAATGAGCAGTTCTTC.

This clonotype was recorded a few times. The chain joins TRBV12-3 or TRBV12-4 to TRBJ2-7; the D is unclear. Trimming shortened V by 2 bases and J by 9 bases, and 17 bases separated the two germline ends. The CDR3 contains 14 residues. The DNA of the CDR3 is TGTGCCAGCAGTTTATTCAGTGATAACTTCGGGCAGTACTTC. The encoded protein is CASSLFSDNFGQYF.

The chain employs TRBV7-9 and TRBJ2-7; 10 bases match TRBD1. CDR1 and CDR2 from the germline V gene are SEHNR and FQNEAQ (reference sequence). After removal of 5 bases from V and 3 bases from J, the junction contained 4 bases not matched to a gene. CDR3 size: 14 residues. CDR3 DNA sequence: TGTGCCAGCAGCGCATGGACAGGGGGCTACGAGCAGTACTTC. It translates to CASSAWTGGYEQYF. Full variable domain (missing parts from reference TRBV7-9 and TRBJ2-7): DTGVSQNPRHKITKRGQNVTFRCDPISEHNRLYWYRQTLGQGPEFLTYFQNEAQLEKSRLLSDRFSAERPKGSFSTLEIQRTEQGDSAMYLCASSAWTGGYEQYFGPGTRLTVT.

This clonotype was seen a few times. The CDR3 DNA reads as TGTGCCAGCAGCTTTGGGACAGGGGCCGAGACCCAGTACTTC. Its translation is CASSFGTGAETQYF. The V call is TRBV7-3, the J call TRBJ2-5, with 10 bases identical to TRBD1. CDR1 and CDR2 (germline): SGHTA, FQGTGA. The ends lost 3 bases at V and 5 bases at J; junction bases unmatched: 3. This CDR3 region has 14 residues.

This clonotype was recorded many times. This sequence joins TRBV18 and TRBJ2-5; 7 bases are a match to TRBD2. V shed 3 bases, J shed 5 bases, and the junction held 6 bases outside the gene matches. The CDR3 consists of 14 residues. Germline lookup yields CDR1 KGHSH and CDR2 LQKENI. In nucleotides, the CDR3 is TGTGCCAGCTCACCTGAGCGGCGGGAGGAGACCCAGTACTTC. As protein: CASSPERREETQYF.

The chain recombines TRBV18 with TRBJ2-5; the D gene could be TRBD1 or TRBD2 (5 bases each). V was shortened by 3 bases and J by 7 bases, with 12 bases between the two germline ends. CDR3 length equals 13 residues. CDR1 and CDR2 from the germline V gene are KGHSH and LQKENI. CDR3 nucleotide sequence: TGTGCCAGCTCACCCGAAAGGGACCGGACCCAGTACTTC. It codes for CASSPERDRTQYF.

This clonotype was detected many times. The chain couples TRBV7-2 to TRBJ2-7, with D tentatively TRBD2 (6 bases). Germline CDR1 and CDR2: SGHTA and FQGNSA. This CDR3 comprises 15 residues. V lost 0 bases and J 5 bases, leaving 14 bases between the germline ends. The CDR3 sequence: CASSLAGRGFNEQYF. The CDR3 DNA reads as TGTGCCAGCAGCTTAGCGGGGCGGGGTTTTAACGAGCAGTACTTC.

The V and J genes are TRBV5-1 and TRBJ2-7, with a tentative D call TRBD2 (6 bases). The CDR3 runs to 16 residues. The ends were cut back, 0 bases at V and 6 bases at J, with 19 bases in the middle. Germline lookup yields CDR1 SGHRS and CDR2 YFSETQ. In nucleotides, the CDR3 is TGCGCCAGCAGCTTGGTTATTTCCGGGAGTCCCCTCGAGCAGTACTTC. Translated: CASSLVISGSPLEQYF.

This clonotype was seen more than once but under ten times. The chain uses TRBV5-1 and TRBJ2-3; TRBD1 might be the D (6 bases). The CDR3 has 13 residues. V lost 0 bases, J lost 6 bases, and 8 bases lay in between. Germline loops: CDR1 SGHRS, CDR2 YFSETQ. CDR3 sequence: CASSLDREDTQYF. The CDR3 coding sequence is TGCGCCAGCAGCTTGGACAGGGAGGATACGCAGTATTTT.

The chain couples TRBV5-5 to TRBJ2-5; the match to TRBD2 covers 15 bases. Trimming took 3 bases from V and 1 from J; bases not matched to a gene: 4. CDR1 and CDR2 (germline): SGHKS, YYEKEE (reference sequence). CDR3 length: 17 amino acids. The chain's CDR3 is CASSSGLAGGPQETQYF. The DNA of the CDR3 is TGTGCCAGCAGCTCGGGACTAGCGGGAGGCCCCCAAGAGACCCAGTACTTC.

In this sample, this clonotype turned up a few times. This chain connects TRBV4-2 to TRBJ2-5; D might be TRBD2 (6 bases). The CDR3 has 16 amino acids. In germline, CDR1 is LGHNA, CDR2 YNFKEQ. Between the trimmed V and J ends, which lost 0 bases and 2 bases, there was a span of 13 bases. Here the CDR3 DNA reads TGTGCCAGCAGCCAAGATCCCAGCGGGCCTCAAGAGACCCAGTACTTC. It yields the protein CASSQDPSGPQETQYF.

This clonotype was observed a handful of times. This rearrangement joins TRBV4-2 to TRBJ2-7, with 8 bases aligning to TRBD2. CDR1 and CDR2 (germline): LGHNA, YNFKEQ. This CDR3 region has 15 residues. Unmatched junction bases numbered 7, after V lost 6 bases and J lost 0 bases. The CDR3 DNA reads TGTGCCAGCAGTCCTCGGGGGGGGAACTCCTACGAGCAGTACTTC. Translation gives CASSPRGGNSYEQYF.

In its sample, this clonotype was seen many times. The genes are TRBV20-1 and TRBJ2-1, with 8 bases that match TRBD2. CDR3 length: 15 residues. Germline values: CDR1 DFQATT, CDR2 SNEGSKA (reference sequence). Losses at the gene ends were 0 bases for V and 8 bases for J; bases not matched to a gene: 9. The chain's CDR3 is CSARDFSGRLDEQFF. In DNA form, the CDR3 reads TGCAGTGCTAGAGATTTCAGCGGGAGACTGGATGAGCAGTTCTTC.